The clone carrying this T cell receptor beta chain was recorded a few times. This CDR3 is also generated by other DNA sequences in the sample. Recruitment covered about 25 US areas and drew participants whose ages spanned 18 to 89 years. This record belongs to a study of blood T cell repertoires in COVID-19. The wider study: PBMCs, B-cell-depleted T cells, or T cells provided the cDNA or gDNA that made up the material.

Per germline, CDR1 LNHDA and CDR2 SQIVND (reference sequence). Trimming removed 3 bases from V and 1 base from J, with 6 bases in between. CDR3 size: 13 residues. Per the study methods: Amplification with reference gene primers provided the estimates of nucleated cell counts. Using immunoSEQ multiplex PCR, the repertoire was profiled, and TCRdb retains in-frame clones only, with some absent. V and J calls plus clone size are reproduced from that table; the DNA served to infer D and trimming. The sample lists 200,000 to 250,000 clones, approximately 80% occurring once. The sample taken for sequencing was PBMCs or T cells enriched from blood (not recorded which). This sequence was found in a man aged 55 to 69 who had recovered from COVID-19. The chain employs TRBV19 and TRBJ1-1; D unclear. The CDR3 region is CASSMGRNTEAFF. DNA of the CDR3: TGTGCCAGTAGTATGGGCCGGAACACTGAAGCTTTCTTT.